This TCR beta chain derives from a study of blood T cell repertoires in COVID-19. Study background: Spain, Italy and the United States supplied samples that represented acute and convalescent COVID-19. T cells, B-cell-depleted T cells, or PBMCs provided the cDNA or gDNA that served as material.

Per the original methods: Reference gene primer amplification yielded estimated nucleated cell counts. The assay was immunoSEQ multiplex PCR, and TCRdb's table has in-frame clones only and misses some. The V and J calls and clone size were taken over from that table, and D and trimming were inferred from the DNA. The profile shows about 200,000 clones, roughly 94% of them singletons. This clone was detected once. V shed 2 bases and J 8 bases; nucleotides not matched to a gene: 7. The CDR3 sequence is 15 residues long. CDR1 is LGHDT, CDR2 YNNKEL, per germline (reference sequence). The sample comprised peripheral blood. The chain combines TRBV3-1 (or the pseudogene TRBV3-2) with TRBJ1-4; 8 bases are shared with TRBD1. The receptor comes from a young man with acute or convalescent COVID-19. CDR3 coding DNA: TGTGCCAGCAGCCAATTCGACAGGGGAAACGAAAAACTGTTTTTT. This sequence encodes CASSQFDRGNEKLFF.